This T cell receptor (beta chain) was identified during a study of blood T cells in healthy people across ages. On the study more broadly: There was about one barcoded beta molecule captured by template switching per two T cells. Regarding the study as a whole: Correlation between TCR beta diversity and naive T cell percentage was strong.

Many counts were recorded for this clonotype. What it recognizes is unknown. This CDR3 comprises 14 residues. Trimming pared 10 bases from V and 3 bases from J, leaving 16 bases between. The V gene's germline CDR1 is MNHNS and CDR2 SASEGT. Peripheral blood samples of roughly 9.8 milliliters were drawn from each donor. Total RNA extracted from each sample amounted to at least 5.5 micrograms. Sample-barcoded 5' priming and a J-beta primer mix drove a second PCR of roughly 6 to 12 cycles. TCRdb ran MiXCR on the 5' RACE reads and lists one entry per CDR3 protein. This table holds about 640,000 distinct CDR3 sequences, about 30% found once.

The clonotype comes from a woman at least 80 years old in good health. This chain connects TRBV6-1 to TRBJ1-5; maybe TRBD1 (5 bases). The sequencing sample was made of blood. CDR3 DNA: TGTGCCACCACTACCGGACAAAACAATCAGCCCCAGCATTTT. It codes for CATTTGQNNQPQHF.